The 22 T cell receptor beta chains below all came from one sample that was sequenced in a study of identical twins. TCRdb used MiXCR to reprocess the 5' RACE reads, holding one entry per CDR3 protein. The sample contains 700,000 or so distinct CDR3 sequences, over 8.5% of which appear only once. These data are also associated with another study on yellow fever vaccine responses in identical twins.

Source material: PBMCs. The receptors originated from a woman under 30 in good health.

This clonotype was seen more than once but under ten times. The CDR3 DNA sequence: TGCGCCAGCAGCCAAGATTGGGTGTGGAAGTTTGGGAGTGGCTACACCTTC. This sequence encodes CASSQDWVWKFGSGYTF. The chain uses TRBV4-3 and TRBJ1-2; D is ambiguous. Looked up from germline, CDR1 is LGHNA and CDR2 is YSLEER. This CDR3 spans 17 amino acids. Trimming took 0 bases from V and 7 from J, leaving 21 bases between them.

This clonotype was seen repeatedly, ten times or more. This chain links TRBV12-3 or TRBV12-4 with TRBJ2-5; 10 nucleotides agree with TRBD1. The CDR3 is 15 residues long. V trimming: 5 bases; J trimming: 5 bases; junction bases outside the gene matches: 8. The CDR3 nucleotides are TGTGCCAGCAGTGCAGACAGGGGGCGCTCGGAGACCCAGTACTTC. It encodes CASSADRGRSETQYF.

This clonotype occurred many times. The chain has TRBV6-5 and TRBJ2-2; D unresolved. The CDR3 totals 14 residues. Per the germline V gene, CDR1 is MNHEY and CDR2 is SVGAGI. V gave up 0 bases and J gave up 5 bases, with 7 bases separating them. The CDR3 is CASSYSWGTGELFF. CDR3 sequence (DNA): TGTGCCAGCAGTTACTCGTGGGGTACCGGGGAGCTGTTTTTT.

V is TRBV3-1 and J is TRBJ2-2; D gene uncertain. Trimming shortened V by 1 base and J by 6 bases, and 6 bases separated the two germline ends. Germline CDR1 is LGHDT and CDR2 is YNNKEL (reference sequence). This CDR3 has 13 residues. The CDR3 DNA reads TGTGCCAGCAGCCAAGTCAGTCCCGGGGAGCTGTTTTTT. It encodes CASSQVSPGELFF. Full variable domain (outside the CDR3, taken from reference TRBV3-1 and TRBJ2-2): DTAVSQTPKYLVTQMGNDKSIKCEQNLGHDTMYWYKQDSKKFLKIMFSYNNKELIINETVPNRFSPKSPDKAHLNLHINSLELGDSAVYFCASSQVSPGELFFGEGSRLTVL.

This clonotype appeared a few times. The chain is built from TRBV9 and TRBJ2-4; possible D gene TRBD1, 6 bases. This CDR3 spans 17 amino acids. Germline V gives CDR1 SGDLS, CDR2 YYNGEE. V was trimmed by 2 bases and J by 2 bases, leaving 17 bases between them. The CDR3 sequence is CASSVRNRVWTKNIQYF. The DNA of the CDR3 is TGTGCCAGCAGCGTTCGTAACAGGGTGTGGACCAAAAACATTCAGTACTTC.

This clonotype came up a few times. This chain connects TRBV20-1 to TRBJ2-5; tentatively, D is TRBD2 (5 bases). V was pared by 0 bases and J by 1 base, with 27 bases between. The V gene's germline CDR1 is DFQATT and CDR2 SNEGSKA (reference sequence). The length of the CDR3 is 20 residues. The CDR3 DNA is TGCAGTGCTAGAGATCGGGCCGTACTCCCGGGGTTGCGGCCCCAAGAGACCCAGTACTTC. This encodes CSARDRAVLPGLRPQETQYF.

The chain uses TRBV21-1 and TRBJ2-7. TRBV21-1 represents a pseudogene. This CDR3 has 16 amino acids. The CDR3: CASSKNFAGSLSGQYF. DNA of the CDR3: TGTGCCAGCAGCAAAAATTTCGCCGGATCTCTTTCGGGGCAGTACTTC.

The chain couples TRBV12-3 or TRBV12-4 to TRBJ2-5, with a tentative D call TRBD1 (6 bases). V lost 6 bases, J lost 3 bases, and 11 bases lay in between. The CDR3 sequence is 13 residues long. CDR3 coding DNA: TGTGCCAGCAGCCTGGACAGAAAAGAGACCCAGTACTTC. It is translated as CASSLDRKETQYF.

This clonotype was picked up one time. This sequence joins TRBV29-1 and TRBJ2-2; D unresolved. Trimming took off 3 bases at V and 0 bases at J, with 14 bases between the two ends. CDR1 SQVTM and CDR2 ANQGSEA come from the germline V gene. The CDR3 runs to 16 residues. CDR3 in amino acids: CSVDAWGTTNTGELFF. The CDR3 region has the DNA TGCAGCGTTGATGCGTGGGGTACCACGAACACCGGGGAGCTGTTTTTT.

In this sample, this clonotype turned up a few times. V usage is TRBV5-5 and J usage is TRBJ2-2; D is possibly TRBD2 (6 bases). CDR3 size: 16 residues. CDR1 SGHKS and CDR2 YYEKEE come from the germline V gene (reference sequence). V was trimmed by 6 bases and J by 6 bases, leaving 21 bases between them. CDR3 nucleotides: TGTGCCAGCACCCGCTTAGGAGGGGCTGTCGCCGGGGAGCTGTTTTTT. Residues: CASTRLGGAVAGELFF.

The sample holds a few counts of this clonotype. The chain is built from TRBV29-1 and TRBJ1-1; TRBD1 might be the D (6 bases). Germline V gene sequence: CDR1 SQVTM, CDR2 ANQGSEA. The CDR3 is 12 residues long. Trimming shortened V by 4 bases and J by 4 bases, and 10 bases separated the two germline ends. The CDR3 DNA reads TGCAGCGTTGTTGAACAGGGCACTGAAGCTTTCTTT. It codes for CSVVEQGTEAFF.

This clonotype occurred a few times. The CDR3 is CASTRTSGSIVTDTQYF. In DNA, the CDR3 is TGTGCCAGCACCAGGACTAGCGGGAGTATTGTAACAGATACGCAGTATTTT. J is TRBJ2-3 and V is TRBV6-1; 13 bases fit TRBD2. CDR3 length equals 17 residues. Germline V lookup: CDR1 MNHNS, CDR2 SASEGT. The V and J ends lost 7 bases and 3 bases, in that order; junction bases with no gene match: 10.

This chain connects TRBV20-1 to TRBJ2-1; 10 bases are a match to TRBD2. The CDR3 is 14 residues long. Germline CDR1 DFQATT, CDR2 SNEGSKA (reference sequence). Trimming at V came to 4 bases and at J to 9 bases, leaving 9 bases not matched to a gene. The CDR3 region has the DNA TGCAGTGCTATCTTAGCGGGAGGAGTCGGTGAGCAGTTCTTC. Protein product: CSAILAGGVGEQFF.

The V and J genes are TRBV6-2 or TRBV6-3 and TRBJ1-6, with a tentative D call TRBD1 (5 bases). Between the trimmed V and J ends, which lost 0 bases and 10 bases, there was a span of 13 bases. Germline CDR1 is MNHEY and CDR2 is SVGEGT. CDR3 length: 15 residues. In DNA, the CDR3 is TGTGCCAGCAGTTACTCGACCAGGGATGGATCACCCCTCCACTTT. Its translation is CASSYSTRDGSPLHF.

The rearrangement links TRBV7-9 to TRBJ1-1; TRBD1 is a possible D gene (5 bases). Between the trimmed V and J ends, which lost 5 bases and 3 bases, there was a span of 13 bases. This CDR3 comprises 14 residues. Germline assignment: CDR1 SEHNR and CDR2 FQNEAQ (reference sequence). CDR3: CASSAAGGDTEAFF. CDR3 coding DNA: TGTGCCAGCAGCGCTGCCGGGGGGGACACTGAAGCTTTCTTT.

The chain links TRBV14 to TRBJ2-6; D uncertain. CDR1 and CDR2 from the germline V gene are SGHDN and FVKESK. V lost 1 base and J 2 bases, leaving 3 bases between the germline ends. CDR3 size: 14 residues. CDR3 residues: CASSQGPGANVLTF. The CDR3 DNA sequence: TGTGCCAGCAGCCAAGGTCCTGGGGCCAACGTCCTGACTTTC.

The sample holds a few counts of this clonotype. CDR3 coding DNA: TGTGCCAGCAGACCAATGCAGGGCTATAGCAATCAGCCCCAGCATTTT. Encoded protein: CASRPMQGYSNQPQHF. The rearrangement uses TRBV6-2 or TRBV6-3 and TRBJ1-5; D is possibly TRBD1 (5 bases). With 6 bases removed from V and 0 bases from J, the gap between germline ends came to 15 bases. This CDR3 comprises 16 residues. Germline assignment: CDR1 MNHEY and CDR2 SVGEGT.

The rearrangement joins TRBV12-3 or TRBV12-4 to TRBJ2-1; TRBD2 matches at 7 bases. V gave up 1 base and J gave up 3 bases; unmatched junction bases: 12. CDR3 length equals 18 residues. The CDR3 region has the DNA TGTGCCAGCAGTTTAGGAGGGACCGGGACTACCTTCTACAATGAGCAGTTCTTC. Translated: CASSLGGTGTTFYNEQFF.

The J gene is TRBJ2-1, the V gene TRBV4-3, with 12 positions matching TRBD2. The CDR3 runs to 17 residues. The germline gives CDR1 LGHNA, CDR2 YSLEER. After removal of 2 bases from V and 5 bases from J, the junction contained 7 bases not matched to a gene. This CDR3 is CASSQFLTSGSHNEQFF. The CDR3 DNA reads TGCGCCAGCAGCCAATTTCTGACTAGCGGGAGTCACAATGAGCAGTTCTTC.

The rearrangement uses TRBV5-1 and TRBJ1-2; the D is unclear. CDR1 SGHRS and CDR2 YFSETQ come from the germline V gene. CDR3 length: 15 amino acids. V lost 0 bases to trimming and J lost 4 bases, with 13 bases between them. CDR3 sequence: CASSLAGSQGYGYTF. The CDR3 nucleotides are TGCGCCAGCAGCTTGGCGGGATCCCAAGGCTATGGCTACACCTTC.

The rearrangement joins TRBV9 to TRBJ2-3; tentatively, D is TRBD1 (6 bases). The CDR3 runs to 15 residues. The germline CDR1 and CDR2 sequences are SGDLS and YYNGEE. The ends were cut back, 0 bases at V and 2 bases at J, with 10 bases in the middle. The CDR3, as DNA: TGTGCCAGCAGCGTAGCAGGGGCAATCACAGATACGCAGTATTTT. It encodes CASSVAGAITDTQYF.

This clonotype showed up many times. The chain joins TRBV6-2 or TRBV6-3 to TRBJ2-1; D not certain. V lost 2 bases and J 7 bases, leaving 6 bases between the germline ends. The CDR3 is 12 residues long. CDR1 is MNHEY, CDR2 SVGEGT, per germline. The CDR3 sequence is CASSYVSNEQFF. CDR3 nucleotide sequence: TGTGCCAGCAGTTACGTCTCTAATGAGCAGTTCTTC.